This T cell receptor (beta chain) was obtained from a study of T cell responses to AZD1222 COVID-19 vaccine. Data came from immunoSEQ multiplex PCR; TCRdb stores just in-frame clones and leaves some out. The sample yields about 140,000 clones, roughly 90% seen once. The CDR3 has 15 amino acids. V lost 3 bases, J lost 1 base, and 10 bases lay in between. Germline values: CDR1 ENHRY, CDR2 SYGVKD. The source was peripheral blood, collected on day 0 of AZD1222 vaccination. The J gene is TRBJ1-3, the V gene TRBV10-3; weak D call: TRBD1 (5 bases). The sequence was collected from an adult in good health. For the CDR3, the DNA is TGTGCCATCAGTGATGGGGGGAGATCTGGAAACACCATATATTTT. Translated, it gives CAISDGGRSGNTIYF.